These 32 T cell receptor beta chains were all obtained from the same sample, sequenced in a study of blood T cells in healthy people across ages. Combining a sample-barcoded 5' primer with a J-beta primer mix, a second PCR ran for roughly 6 to 12 cycles. In TCRdb, the 5' RACE reads were re-called with MiXCR into one record per CDR3 protein. The table records under 800,000 distinct CDR3 sequences, 40% to 45% of them present only once. Sequencing input: blood. These receptors all come from a woman aged 55-70 years in good health.

CDR3 amino acids: CASLWDENTEAFF. CDR3 sequence (DNA): TGTGCCAGCCTCTGGGATGAGAACACTGAAGCTTTCTTT. The chain combines TRBV7-2 with TRBJ1-1; D gene ambiguous. CDR1 SGHTA and CDR2 FQGNSA come from the germline V gene. V gave up 8 bases and J gave up 1 base, with 11 bases separating them. This CDR3 comprises 13 residues.

The chain joins TRBV27 to TRBJ1-1; D not resolved. Trimming removed 3 bases from V and 5 bases from J, with 13 bases in between. From germline, CDR1 is MNHEY and CDR2 SMNVEV (reference sequence). This CDR3 is built from 14 residues. The CDR3 DNA reads TGTGCCAGCAGTTTTTCCTACCCGGGGACTGAAGCTTTCTTT. Translated: CASSFSYPGTEAFF.

A note on this clonotype: One end of the junction is discordant with germline, which a read error may explain. The rearrangement links TRBV12-3 or TRBV12-4 to TRBJ1-2; weak D call: TRBD1 (6 bases). This CDR3 spans 14 amino acids. CDR3 amino acids: CARSVGGAEGGYTF. The CDR3 DNA is TGTGCCCGCAGTGTTGGGGGGGCGGAAGGGGGCTACACCTTC.

The chain employs TRBV7-2 and TRBJ1-1; TRBD1 matches 12 bases. The junction had 8 bases not matched to a gene; V was cut back by 5 bases and J by 4 bases. CDR1 and CDR2 from the germline V gene are SGHTA and FQGNSA. The CDR3 consists of 16 residues. The CDR3 is CASSPRDRGPITEAFF. The CDR3 nucleotides read TGTGCCAGCAGCCCTAGGGACAGGGGGCCGATCACTGAAGCTTTCTTT.

The sample holds many counts of this clonotype. The chain has TRBV11-1 and TRBJ2-1; TRBD2 aligns across 12 bases. Germline assignment: CDR1 SGHAT and CDR2 FQDESV (reference sequence). The trim removed 0 bases at V and 7 bases at J, leaving 7 bases unmatched. The CDR3 totals 17 residues. The CDR3 nucleotides read TGTGCCAGCAGCTTAGCGCCGGGACTAGCGGGTTCGAATGAGCAGTTCTTC. This translates into CASSLAPGLAGSNEQFF.

For this clonotype: A single base separates this from a much larger clone, so it may be a read error. V is TRBV13 and J is TRBJ2-5; 8 bases line up with TRBD1. Judging by the DNA end, TRBJ2-7 fits better; the J call may be wrong. Per the germline V gene, CDR1 is PRHDT and CDR2 is FYEKMQ (reference sequence). The CDR3 consists of 13 residues. The CDR3 region has the DNA TGTGCCAGCAGCTCGACAGGGGTCGACGAGCAGTACTTC. Translating it yields CASSSTGVDEQYF.

The chain links TRBV18 to TRBJ2-3; tentatively, D is TRBD2 (7 bases). The V end was cut by 3 bases, the J end by 4 bases, with 11 bases between. The CDR3 is made up of 14 amino acids. The germline V gene encodes CDR1 KGHSH and CDR2 LQKENI. CDR3 sequence reads: CASSPPGGPDTQYF. The DNA of the CDR3 is TGTGCCAGCTCACCGCCGGGGGGCCCAGATACGCAGTATTTT.

The rearrangement joins TRBV20-1 to TRBJ1-1, with 9 bases lining up with TRBD1. From germline, CDR1 is DFQATT and CDR2 SNEGSKA (reference sequence). There are 14 residues in the CDR3. With 5 bases clipped from V and 4 bases from J, the junction kept 8 bases outside the gene matches. In DNA, the CDR3 is TGCAGTGCTGCCCGCCAACAGGGGGCCACTGAAGCTTTCTTT. Its protein product is CSAARQQGATEAFF.

J is TRBJ2-2 and V is TRBV5-1; 14 bases are shared with TRBD2. The trim removed 2 bases at V and 4 bases at J, leaving 10 bases unmatched. Germline CDR1 reads SGHRS; CDR2 reads YFSETQ. CDR3 size: 19 residues. The CDR3 reads CASSFPGTSGSRATGELFF. CDR3 nucleotide sequence: TGCGCCAGCAGCTTCCCCGGGACTAGCGGGAGCCGAGCCACCGGGGAGCTGTTTTTT.

The chain has TRBV7-9 and TRBJ2-5; TRBD1 or TRBD2 may be the D gene (5 bases each). The J call is in doubt because the DNA end fits TRBJ2-7 better. CDR1 and CDR2 (germline): SEHNR, FQNEAQ (reference sequence). This CDR3 has 13 amino acids. In DNA, the CDR3 is TGTGCCAGCAGACCCGGGACGGGGCACGAGCAGTACTTC. Protein product: CASRPGTGHEQYF.

V gene TRBV5-1 combines with J gene TRBJ2-1; weak D call: TRBD1 (6 bases). Germline values: CDR1 SGHRS, CDR2 YFSETQ. This CDR3 is built from 15 residues. Trimming took 1 base from V and 8 from J, leaving 16 bases between them. This CDR3 is CASSLYLGHIDEQFF. CDR3 sequence (DNA): TGCGCCAGCAGCTTGTACCTGGGACATATCGATGAGCAGTTCTTC.

The chain links TRBV5-1 to TRBJ2-7; weak D call: TRBD1 (6 bases). V lost 4 bases and J 3 bases, leaving 14 bases between the germline ends. Germline loops: CDR1 SGHRS, CDR2 YFSETQ. The CDR3 is 14 residues long. CDR3 amino acids: CASSHRDKVYEQYF. The CDR3 DNA follows: TGCGCCAGCAGCCACCGGGACAAGGTCTACGAGCAGTACTTC.

This clonotype has only a few counts. V usage is TRBV7-9 and J usage is TRBJ1-5; tentatively, D is TRBD1 (6 bases). The V gene's germline CDR1 is SEHNR and CDR2 FQNEAQ (reference sequence). The CDR3 has 14 amino acids. The ends were cut back, 9 bases at V and 1 base at J, with 13 bases in the middle. The DNA for the CDR3 is TGTGCCAGACAGGGAGTGGAAAGCAATCAGCCCCAGCATTTT. Translation: CARQGVESNQPQHF.

This clonotype has a handful of counts. This chain joins TRBV12-3 or TRBV12-4 and TRBJ2-7; D unclear. Trimming stripped 5 bases from V and 5 bases from J, with 7 bases between. This CDR3 is 11 amino acids long. The chain's CDR3 is CASSRDNEQYF. CDR3 in DNA: TGTGCCAGCAGTCGAGACAACGAGCAGTACTTC.

The J gene is TRBJ2-1, the V gene TRBV20-1, with a weak D call TRBD2 (5 bases). The DNA end favors TRBJ2-7, so the J call may be wrong. Germline V gene lookup returns CDR1 DFQATT and CDR2 SNEGSKA (reference sequence). The CDR3 loop spans 15 amino acids. The CDR3 DNA is TGCAGTGCTAGAGATCGGGGTAACTCCTACAATGAGCAGTACTTC. Translated: CSARDRGNSYNEQYF.

This clonotype was detected only once. This chain connects TRBV20-1 to TRBJ1-1, with D unclear. The CDR3 loop spans 14 amino acids. V lost 2 bases and J lost 1, with 11 bases in between. Germline lookup yields CDR1 DFQATT and CDR2 SNEGSKA (reference sequence). This CDR3 reads CSARRAAGNTEAFF. CDR3 DNA: TGCAGTGCTAGACGGGCGGCGGGGAACACTGAAGCTTTCTTT.

The chain links TRBV20-1 to TRBJ2-6; TRBD2 is a possible D gene (6 bases). Looked up from germline, CDR1 is DFQATT and CDR2 is SNEGSKA (reference sequence). The CDR3 consists of 20 residues. V lost 3 bases and J 0 bases, leaving 24 bases between the germline ends. In DNA form, the CDR3 reads TGCAGTGCTAGCGGAGTGAAGAGGGACTCCTCGAGCTCTGGGGCCAACGTCCTGACTTTC. This gives the protein CSASGVKRDSSSSGANVLTF.

This clonotype was observed a few times. This chain joins TRBV6-1 and TRBJ2-3, with D uncertain. This CDR3 has 13 amino acids. The germline V gene has CDR1 MNHNS and CDR2 SASEGT. V was clipped by 6 bases and J by 4 bases, with 11 bases between them. Here the CDR3 reads CASSASDADTQYF. The CDR3 bases are TGTGCCAGCAGCGCTTCCGACGCAGATACGCAGTATTTT.

This clonotype has only a few counts. The chain recombines TRBV20-1 with TRBJ2-3, with 11 bases matching TRBD2. The CDR3 is 14 residues long. Germline V gives CDR1 DFQATT, CDR2 SNEGSKA (reference sequence). V lost 6 bases and J lost 0; bases outside the gene matches: 2. The CDR3 nucleotides are TGCAGTGCGGGACTAGCGGCTAGCACAGATACGCAGTATTTT. Its protein product is CSAGLAASTDTQYF.

Remarks on this clonotype: A clone one base away is much larger, so this may be a read error. This rearrangement joins TRBV12-3 or TRBV12-4 to TRBJ2-5, with 8 positions matching TRBD1. CDR3 length: 13 amino acids. The CDR3 sequence is CTSSWTGRETQYF. The CDR3 DNA reads as TGTACCAGCAGTTGGACAGGGCGAGAGACCCAGTACTTC.

The chain combines TRBV2 with TRBJ1-5; no reliable D call. With 2 bases removed from V and 8 bases from J, the gap between germline ends came to 13 bases. Per germline, CDR1 SNHLY and CDR2 FYNNEI. CDR3 length: 14 residues. CDR3 sequence (DNA): TGTGCCAGCAGTGAACAGCTGGGTCGGGAGCCCCAGCATTTT. Amino acid sequence: CASSEQLGREPQHF.

Only a few counts were recorded for this clonotype. The chain has TRBV11-1 and TRBJ2-7; D may match TRBD1 or TRBD2 (5 bases each). The ends were cut back, 0 bases at V and 0 bases at J, with 15 bases in the middle. The CDR3 spans 17 residues. The germline CDR1 and CDR2 sequences are SGHAT and FQDESV (reference sequence). The CDR3 bases are TGTGCCAGCAGCTTAGCATATGAGGGGCGAGCCTCCTACGAGCAGTACTTC. Translation gives CASSLAYEGRASYEQYF.

The V and J genes are TRBV7-2 and TRBJ2-3; tentative D call: TRBD1 (5 bases). In germline, CDR1 is SGHTA, CDR2 FQGNSA. This CDR3 contains 15 residues. Trimming took off 6 bases at V and 0 bases at J, with 13 bases between the two ends. The CDR3 reads CASSLRRGSTDTQYF. The CDR3 region has the DNA TGTGCCAGCAGTTTAAGAAGGGGCAGCACAGATACGCAGTATTTT.

The CDR3 region is CASSQEGGPPYEQYF. The CDR3 coding sequence is TGCGCCAGCAGCCAAGAGGGGGGACCTCCCTACGAGCAGTACTTC. The chain joins TRBV4-3 to TRBJ2-7; tentatively, D is TRBD2 (6 bases). The CDR3 sequence is 15 residues long. Germline-derived CDR1 and CDR2 are LGHNA and YSLEER. Trimming took off 0 bases at V and 2 bases at J, with 11 bases between the two ends.

This clonotype was detected many times. This chain connects TRBV25-1 to TRBJ2-1; D unclear. Trimming took off 6 bases at V and 1 base at J, with 4 bases between the two ends. Germline V gene data show CDR1 as MGHDK and CDR2 as SYGVNS. The CDR3 spans 12 residues. The CDR3 spells CASRGSYNEQFF. CDR3 sequence (DNA): TGTGCCAGCAGGGGGTCCTACAATGAGCAGTTCTTC.

The table lists this clonotype with a few counts. V gene TRBV28 combines with J gene TRBJ2-1; TRBD2 agrees at 14 bases. V gave up 5 bases and J gave up 10 bases; unmatched junction bases: 10. The CDR3 sequence is 16 residues long. Germline V gene lookup returns CDR1 MDHEN and CDR2 SYDVKM. CDR3 region: CASSPMTSGREEEQFF. CDR3 nucleotide sequence: TGTGCCAGCAGTCCAATGACTAGCGGGAGGGAGGAGGAGCAGTTCTTC.

Regarding this clonotype: At one end, the junction sequence differs from germline, possibly due to a read error. The chain has TRBV29-1 and TRBJ1-1; no clear D. The CDR3 is 12 amino acids. Germline assignment: CDR1 SQVTM and CDR2 ANQGSEA. CDR3 region: CSVKERGTEAFF. CDR3 sequence (DNA): TGCAGCGTGAAGGAGAGAGGCACTGAGGCTTTCTTT.

The chain recombines TRBV7-2 with TRBJ2-7; no reliable D call. Germline CDR1 reads SGHTA; CDR2 reads FQGNSA. The CDR3 is made up of 13 amino acids. Deletions cut 1 base from V and 10 bases from J, with 14 bases between. CDR3 in amino acids: CASSLVGGEAQYF. The CDR3 DNA is TGTGCCAGCAGCTTAGTCGGTGGCGAGGCCCAGTACTTC. The complete variable domain, with remaining parts taken from reference TRBV7-2 and TRBJ2-7, reads GAGVSQSPSNKVTEKGKDVELRCDPISGHTALYWYRQSLGQGLEFLIYFQGNSAPDKSGLPSDRFSAERTGGSVSTLTIQRTQQEDSAVYLCASSLVGGEAQYFGPGTRLTVT.

The gene calls are TRBV20-1 and TRBJ1-2; perhaps TRBD1 as D (6 bases). Germline CDR1 DFQATT, CDR2 SNEGSKA (reference sequence). V lost 1 base to trimming and J lost 2 bases, with 14 bases between them. The CDR3 spans 15 residues. The CDR3, as DNA: TGCAGTGCTAGAGGGGTACAGGGTCGGAACTATGGCTACACCTTC. Its protein product is CSARGVQGRNYGYTF.

This chain links TRBV11-2 with TRBJ2-1; no firm D call. Trimming removed 2 bases from V and 5 bases from J, with 13 bases in between. Germline loops: CDR1 SGHAT, CDR2 FQNNGV. The CDR3 covers 15 residues. The chain's CDR3 is CASSLSRRDNNEQFF. The CDR3 DNA reads TGTGCCAGCAGCTTATCCCGCAGAGACAACAATGAGCAGTTCTTC.

This clonotype appeared once. V usage is TRBV6-5 and J usage is TRBJ2-5, with unresolved D. The assigned J gene may be wrong: the sequence end matches TRBJ2-7 better. The length of the CDR3 is 14 residues. The germline V gene encodes CDR1 MNHEY and CDR2 SVGAGI. The chain's CDR3 is CASSSTRMRDEQYF. The DNA of the CDR3 is TGTGCCAGCAGTTCGACTCGAATGCGCGACGAGCAGTACTTC.

This chain's CDR3 is CASSPPNGSGDEQFF. CDR3 DNA sequence: TGTGCCAGCTCACCACCGAACGGGAGTGGCGATGAGCAGTTCTTC. This chain joins TRBV18 and TRBJ2-1, with D possibly matching TRBD2 (6 bases). The CDR3 covers 15 residues. Per the germline V gene, CDR1 is KGHSH and CDR2 is LQKENI. The V gene lost 0 bases and the J gene lost 8 bases, with 14 bases spanning the gap.